A single sample is the source of the 14 T cell receptor beta chains below, sequenced in a study of T cell responses to AZD1222 COVID-19 vaccine (dated by TCRdb to the early 2020s). Library preparation employed the immunoSEQ multiplex PCR assay. Sourced from immuneACCESS, this table was stored by TCRdb with only in-frame sequences that have V and J called. A share of the clones is absent; for the studies checked, an unresolved V gene accounts for under half, and the remainder has no known explanation. The sample table lists some 150,000 clones, roughly 88% of them with a count of one. About 4.5% of the sample belongs to the ten largest clones. The time point label corresponds to: about 28 days (+/-7) after the second vaccine dose. The input for sequencing was peripheral blood, taken 28 days after the second AZD1222 dose. The receptors derive from an adult who received the AZD1222 COVID-19 vaccine.

The chain employs TRBV2 and TRBJ1-2; D might be TRBD1 (5 bases). Germline V gene sequence: CDR1 SNHLY, CDR2 FYNNEI. This CDR3 is 12 amino acids long. Trimming left V 10 bases short and J 8 bases short, with 17 bases between. The CDR3 sequence: CATSGRGRGYTF. The CDR3 DNA sequence: TGTGCCACCTCGGGTAGGGGCCGAGGCTACACCTTC.

This chain links TRBV30 with TRBJ2-2, with 8 positions matching TRBD1. Germline lookup yields CDR1 GTSNPN and CDR2 SVGIG (reference sequence). V shed 1 base and J 12 bases; nucleotides not matched to a gene: 4. CDR3 length: 12 residues. The CDR3 protein is CAWSAGQGKLFF. Written as DNA, the CDR3 is TGTGCCTGGAGTGCTGGACAGGGAAAGCTGTTTTTT.

The rearrangement uses TRBV20-1 and TRBJ2-5, with D possibly being TRBD1 or TRBD2 (5 bases each). Trimming cost V 5 bases and J 1 base, with 5 bases left between them. The CDR3 length is 11 residues. The germline V gene encodes CDR1 DFQATT and CDR2 SNEGSKA (reference sequence). This chain's CDR3 is CSAGTQETQYF. CDR3 coding DNA: TGCAGTGCTGGGACCCAAGAGACCCAGTACTTC.

In regard to this clone: Distinct nucleotide sequences in the sample also encode this CDR3. The chain is built from TRBV5-1 and TRBJ2-5; tentatively, D is TRBD2 (6 bases). CDR3 length: 13 amino acids. Trimming removed 0 bases at V and 3 bases at J, with 6 bases between. Germline values: CDR1 SGHRS, CDR2 YFSETQ. The CDR3 nucleotides are TGCGCCAGCAGCTTGGGCGGGGAAGAGACCCAGTACTTC. It codes for CASSLGGEETQYF. The full variable domain, its missing parts supplied by reference TRBV5-1 and TRBJ2-5, is KAGVTQTPRYLIKTRGQQVTLSCSPISGHRSVSWYQQTPGQGLQFLFEYFSETQRNKGNFPGRFSGRQFSNSRSEMNVSTLELGDSALYLCASSLGGEETQYFGPGTRLLVL.

The chain has TRBV12-3 or TRBV12-4 and TRBJ1-1, with D perhaps TRBD1 (6 bases). The CDR3 runs to 13 residues. Trimming took 6 bases from V and 10 from J, leaving 18 bases between them. The CDR3 DNA is TGTGCCAGCAGCGGGGGGACACCAGTTGTAGCTTTCTTT. Translation gives CASSGGTPVVAFF.

V gene TRBV30 combines with J gene TRBJ1-1, with TRBD1 as a possible D gene (5 bases). Trimming cost V 5 bases and J 13 bases, with 17 bases left between them. This CDR3 contains 11 residues. From germline, CDR1 is GTSNPN and CDR2 SVGIG (reference sequence). Written as DNA, the CDR3 is TGTGCCTGGCCCGTCCCGTCGGGGGTTTTCTTT. Translating it yields CAWPVPSGVFF.

This clone came up once. This chain joins TRBV9 and TRBJ1-2, with TRBD1 as a possible D gene (5 bases). V lost 0 bases and J lost 7, with 13 bases in between. Germline V CDR1 and CDR2: SGDLS, YYNGEE. The CDR3 is 14 residues long. The CDR3 region is CASSVENGRGGYTF. CDR3 sequence (DNA): TGTGCCAGCAGCGTAGAAAACGGGAGGGGTGGCTACACCTTC.

The chain has TRBV3-1 (or the pseudogene TRBV3-2) and TRBJ1-6, with D perhaps TRBD1 (5 bases). The germline V gene encodes CDR1 LGHDT and CDR2 YNNKEL (reference sequence). This CDR3 is 18 amino acids long. The V and J ends lost 0 bases and 0 bases respectively, with 12 bases between them. The CDR3 loop is CASSQDSGGSSYNSPLHF. CDR3 bases: TGTGCCAGCAGCCAAGATTCGGGGGGGAGCTCCTATAATTCACCCCTCCACTTT.

The chain recombines TRBV3-1 (or the pseudogene TRBV3-2) with TRBJ1-5; weak D call: TRBD1 (6 bases). V was cut by 1 base and J by 2 bases, with 12 bases left in between. Germline V gene sequence: CDR1 LGHDT, CDR2 YNNKEL (reference sequence). CDR3 length: 16 amino acids. CDR3 bases: TGTGCCAGCAGCCAAGGTACAGGGTTGGGCAATCAGCCCCAGCATTTT. This encodes CASSQGTGLGNQPQHF.

This chain uses TRBV7-9 with TRBJ1-1; possible D gene TRBD1, 5 bases. Germline values: CDR1 SEHNR, CDR2 FQNEAQ (reference sequence). Trimming left V 6 bases short and J 6 bases short, with 17 bases between. The CDR3 contains 14 residues. Written as DNA, the CDR3 is TGTGCCAGCAGTCAAACGGCGGGGGTCGCTGAAGCTTTCTTT. Amino acid sequence: CASSQTAGVAEAFF. Filled out from reference TRBV7-9 and TRBJ1-1, the complete variable domain reads DTGVSQNPRHKITKRGQNVTFRCDPISEHNRLYWYRQTLGQGPEFLTYFQNEAQLEKSRLLSDRFSAERPKGSFSTLEIQRTEQGDSAMYLCASSQTAGVAEAFFGQGTRLTVV.

The gene calls are TRBV5-1 and TRBJ1-2; TRBD1 matches 7 bases. The CDR3 spans 13 residues. Germline V CDR1 and CDR2: SGHRS, YFSETQ. Unmatched junction bases numbered 5, after V lost 4 bases and J lost 5 bases. Here the CDR3 reads CASSRTGGYGYTF. The CDR3 coding sequence is TGCGCCAGCAGCCGGACAGGAGGATATGGCTACACCTTC.

The rearrangement joins TRBV25-1 to TRBJ1-2; D gene unclear. CDR1 is MGHDK and CDR2 is SYGVNS in the germline V gene. V dropped 5 bases and J dropped 7 bases, with 14 bases sitting between them. The CDR3 runs 13 residues. In DNA, the CDR3 is TGTGCCAGCAGTCCGGGCAGTTGGTCTGGCTACACCTTC. It is translated as CASSPGSWSGYTF.

In its sample, this clone was seen once. V is TRBV5-1 and J is TRBJ1-1; TRBD1 might be the D (5 bases). There are 15 residues in the CDR3. Germline V gives CDR1 SGHRS, CDR2 YFSETQ. The V end was cut by 0 bases, the J end by 7 bases, with 16 bases between. The CDR3 loop is CASSLAQGPGIEAFF. As DNA, the CDR3 is TGCGCCAGCAGCTTGGCGCAGGGCCCCGGTATTGAAGCTTTCTTT.

This clone was recorded once. The chain has TRBV25-1 and TRBJ1-2; D may be TRBD1 (6 bases). The V end was cut by 4 bases, the J end by 8 bases, with 11 bases between. Looked up from germline, CDR1 is MGHDK and CDR2 is SYGVNS. The CDR3 extends over 12 amino acids. The CDR3 sequence is CASSVSGEGYTF. DNA of the CDR3: TGTGCCAGCAGTGTCTCAGGGGAAGGCTACACCTTC.